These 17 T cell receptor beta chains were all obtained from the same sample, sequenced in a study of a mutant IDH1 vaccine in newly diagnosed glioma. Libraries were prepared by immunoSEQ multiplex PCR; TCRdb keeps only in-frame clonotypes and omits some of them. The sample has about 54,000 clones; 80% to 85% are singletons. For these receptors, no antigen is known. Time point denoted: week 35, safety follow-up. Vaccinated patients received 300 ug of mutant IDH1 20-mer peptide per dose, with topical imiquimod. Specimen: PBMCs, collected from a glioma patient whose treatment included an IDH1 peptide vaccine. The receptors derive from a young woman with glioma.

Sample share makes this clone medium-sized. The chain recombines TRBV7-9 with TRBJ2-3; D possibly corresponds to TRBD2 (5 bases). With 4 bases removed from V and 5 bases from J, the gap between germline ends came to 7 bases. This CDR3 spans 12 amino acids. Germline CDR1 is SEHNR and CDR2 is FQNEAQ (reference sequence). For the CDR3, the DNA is TGTGCCAGCAGCTCGGCGGGAGATACGCAGTATTTT. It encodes CASSSAGDTQYF.

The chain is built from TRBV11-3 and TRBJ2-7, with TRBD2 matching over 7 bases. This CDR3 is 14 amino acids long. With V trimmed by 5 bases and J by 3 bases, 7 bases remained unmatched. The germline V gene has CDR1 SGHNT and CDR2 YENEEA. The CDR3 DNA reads TGTGCCAGCAGCAGAGGCTCTAGCGGCTACGAGCAGTACTTC. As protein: CASSRGSSGYEQYF.

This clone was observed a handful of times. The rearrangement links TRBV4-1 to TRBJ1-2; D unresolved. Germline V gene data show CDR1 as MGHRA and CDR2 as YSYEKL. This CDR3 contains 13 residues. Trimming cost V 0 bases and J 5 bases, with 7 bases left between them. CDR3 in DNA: TGCGCCAGCAGCCAAGAGGCAGCTTATGGCTACACCTTC. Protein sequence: CASSQEAAYGYTF.

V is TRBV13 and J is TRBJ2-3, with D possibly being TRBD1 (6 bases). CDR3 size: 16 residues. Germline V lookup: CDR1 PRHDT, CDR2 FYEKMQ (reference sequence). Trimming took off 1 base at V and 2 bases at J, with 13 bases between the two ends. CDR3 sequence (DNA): TGTGCCAGCAGCTTAGACCGGGACACCCTCACAGATACGCAGTATTTT. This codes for CASSLDRDTLTDTQYF.

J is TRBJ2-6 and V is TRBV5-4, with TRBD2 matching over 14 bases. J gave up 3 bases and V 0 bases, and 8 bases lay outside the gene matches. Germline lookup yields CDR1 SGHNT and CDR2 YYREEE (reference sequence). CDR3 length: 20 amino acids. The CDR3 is CASSLEGLAGVNGGANVLTF. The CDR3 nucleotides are TGTGCCAGCAGCTTGGAGGGACTAGCGGGGGTTAATGGTGGGGCCAACGTCCTGACTTTC. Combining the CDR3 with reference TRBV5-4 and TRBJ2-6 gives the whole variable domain ETGVTQSPTHLIKTRGQQVTLRCSSQSGHNTVSWYQQALGQGPQFIFQYYREEENGRGNFPPRFSGLQFPNYSSELNVNALELDDSALYLCASSLEGLAGVNGGANVLTFGAGSRLTVL.

CDR3 nucleotides: TGTGCCAGCAGCCCCCCCCCGGGCCCTGAAGCTTTCTTT. Amino acid sequence: CASSPPPGPEAFF. The V call is TRBV7-9, the J call TRBJ1-1; D call uncertain. This CDR3 has 13 amino acids. V was pared by 5 bases and J by 6 bases, with 13 bases between. Looked up from germline, CDR1 is SEHNR and CDR2 is FQNEAQ (reference sequence).

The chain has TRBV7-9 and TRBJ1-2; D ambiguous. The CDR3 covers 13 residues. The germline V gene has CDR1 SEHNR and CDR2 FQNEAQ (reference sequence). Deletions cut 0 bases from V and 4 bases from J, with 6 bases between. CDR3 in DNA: TGTGCCAGCAGCTTAGCTTTACTCTATGGCTACACCTTC. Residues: CASSLALLYGYTF. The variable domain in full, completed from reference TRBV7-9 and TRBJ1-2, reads DTGVSQNPRHKITKRGQNVTFRCDPISEHNRLYWYRQTLGQGPEFLTYFQNEAQLEKSRLLSDRFSAERPKGSFSTLEIQRTEQGDSAMYLCASSLALLYGYTFGSGTRLTVV.

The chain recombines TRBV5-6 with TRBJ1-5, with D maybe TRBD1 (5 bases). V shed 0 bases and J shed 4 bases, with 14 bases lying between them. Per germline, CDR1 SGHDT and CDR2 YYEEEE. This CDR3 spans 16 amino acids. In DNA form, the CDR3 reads TGTGCCAGCAGCTTGGCGATAGGGGCTGTTAATCAGCCCCAGCATTTT. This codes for CASSLAIGAVNQPQHF.

The CDR3 loop is CASSNRAFTDTQYF. CDR3 nucleotide sequence: TGTGCCAGCAGTAACCGGGCCTTCACAGATACGCAGTATTTT. The chain carries TRBV2 and TRBJ2-3; D is unresolved. The CDR3 runs 14 residues. The germline V and J ends were trimmed by 5 bases and 2 bases, with 11 bases remaining between them. The V gene's germline CDR1 is SNHLY and CDR2 FYNNEI.

CDR3 bases: TGTGCCAGCAGCGTGGACGGATTTAATTCACCCCTCCACTTT. Its translation is CASSVDGFNSPLHF. The chain links TRBV9 to TRBJ1-6; D not resolved. CDR3 size: 14 residues. The germline CDR1 and CDR2 sequences are SGDLS and YYNGEE. Trimming took off 2 bases at V and 6 bases at J, with 9 bases between the two ends.

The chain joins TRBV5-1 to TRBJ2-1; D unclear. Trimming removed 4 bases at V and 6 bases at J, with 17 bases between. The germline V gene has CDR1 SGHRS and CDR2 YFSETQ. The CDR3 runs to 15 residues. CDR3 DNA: TGCGCCAGCAGCCCCGGACGGATCAAAGTCAATGAGCAGTTCTTC. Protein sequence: CASSPGRIKVNEQFF.

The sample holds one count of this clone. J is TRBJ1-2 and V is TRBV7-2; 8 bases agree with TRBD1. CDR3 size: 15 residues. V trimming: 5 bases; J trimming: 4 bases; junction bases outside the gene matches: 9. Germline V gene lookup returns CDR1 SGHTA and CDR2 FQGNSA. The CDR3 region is CASSPNRGLGYGYTF. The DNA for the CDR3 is TGTGCCAGCAGCCCCAACAGGGGGTTGGGCTATGGCTACACCTTC. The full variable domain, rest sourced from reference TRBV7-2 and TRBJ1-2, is GAGVSQSPSNKVTEKGKDVELRCDPISGHTALYWYRQSLGQGLEFLIYFQGNSAPDKSGLPSDRFSAERTGGSVSTLTIQRTQQEDSAVYLCASSPNRGLGYGYTFGSGTRLTVV.

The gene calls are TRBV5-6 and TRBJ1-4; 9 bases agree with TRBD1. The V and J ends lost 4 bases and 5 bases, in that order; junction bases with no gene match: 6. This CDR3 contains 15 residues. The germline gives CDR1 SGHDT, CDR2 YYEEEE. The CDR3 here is CASSPRDRVNEKLFF. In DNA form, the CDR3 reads TGTGCCAGCAGCCCCCGGGACAGGGTCAATGAAAAACTGTTTTTT.

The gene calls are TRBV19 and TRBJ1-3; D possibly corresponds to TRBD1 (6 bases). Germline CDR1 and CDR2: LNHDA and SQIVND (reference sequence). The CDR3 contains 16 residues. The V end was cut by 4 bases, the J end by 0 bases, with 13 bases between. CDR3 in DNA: TGTGCCAGTAGTACCTCACAGGGCCGCTCTGGAAACACCATATATTTT. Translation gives CASSTSQGRSGNTIYF.

For the CDR3, the DNA is TGTGCCAGCAGTGATTTCCAGACAAGCAAAGAGACCCAGTACTTC. Amino acid sequence: CASSDFQTSKETQYF. V usage is TRBV2 and J usage is TRBJ2-5; D is ambiguous. V gave up 3 bases and J gave up 3 bases, with 14 bases separating them. The CDR3 loop spans 15 amino acids. Germline lookup yields CDR1 SNHLY and CDR2 FYNNEI.

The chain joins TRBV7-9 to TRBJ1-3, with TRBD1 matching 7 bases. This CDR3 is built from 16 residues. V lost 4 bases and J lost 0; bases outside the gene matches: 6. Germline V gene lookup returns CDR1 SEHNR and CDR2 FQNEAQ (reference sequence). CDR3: CASSSDRLYSGNTIYF. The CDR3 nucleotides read TGTGCCAGCAGCTCGGACAGGCTTTACTCTGGAAACACCATATATTTT.

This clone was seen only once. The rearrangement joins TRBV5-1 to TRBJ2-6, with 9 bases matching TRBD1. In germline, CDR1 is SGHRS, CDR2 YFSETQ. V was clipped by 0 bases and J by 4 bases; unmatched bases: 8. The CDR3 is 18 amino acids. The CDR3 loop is CASSLAGQGMAGANVLTF. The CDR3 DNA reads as TGCGCCAGCAGCTTGGCAGGACAGGGGATGGCGGGGGCCAACGTCCTGACTTTC. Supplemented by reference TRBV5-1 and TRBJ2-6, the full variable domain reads KAGVTQTPRYLIKTRGQQVTLSCSPISGHRSVSWYQQTPGQGLQFLFEYFSETQRNKGNFPGRFSGRQFSNSRSEMNVSTLELGDSALYLCASSLAGQGMAGANVLTFGAGSRLTVL.